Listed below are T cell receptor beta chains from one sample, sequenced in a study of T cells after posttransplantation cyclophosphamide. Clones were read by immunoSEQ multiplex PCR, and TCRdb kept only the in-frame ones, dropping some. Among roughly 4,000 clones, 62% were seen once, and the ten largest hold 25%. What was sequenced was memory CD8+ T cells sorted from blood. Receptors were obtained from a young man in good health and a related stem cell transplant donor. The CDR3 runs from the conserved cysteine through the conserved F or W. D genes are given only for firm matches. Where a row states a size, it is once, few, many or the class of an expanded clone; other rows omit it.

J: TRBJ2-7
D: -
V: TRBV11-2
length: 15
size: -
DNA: TGTGCCAGCAGCTTAGATCTGGGGGCGTCCTACGAGCAGTACTTC
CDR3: CASSLDLGASYEQYF

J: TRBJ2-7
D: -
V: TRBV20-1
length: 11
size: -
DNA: TGCAGTGCTAGGCGGGACTACGAGCAGTACTTC
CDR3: CSARRDYEQYF

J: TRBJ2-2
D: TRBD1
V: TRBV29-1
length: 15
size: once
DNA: TGCAGCGTTGAAAAGCAGGGGGCAAACACCGGGGAGCTGTTTTTT
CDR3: CSVEKQGANTGELFF

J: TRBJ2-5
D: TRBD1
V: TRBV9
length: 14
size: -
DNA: TGTGCCAGCAGCGTTACAGGGGTCCGAGAGACCCAGTACTTC
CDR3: CASSVTGVRETQYF

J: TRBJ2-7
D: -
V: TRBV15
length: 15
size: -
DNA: TGTGCCACCAGCAGAGACGGCGTGACTTCCTACGAGCAGTACTTC
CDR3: CATSRDGVTSYEQYF

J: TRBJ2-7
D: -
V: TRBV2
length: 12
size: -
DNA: TGTGCCAATACACCGGGCTCCTACGAGCAGTACTTC
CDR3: CANTPGSYEQYF

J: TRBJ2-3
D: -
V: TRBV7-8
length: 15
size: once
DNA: TGTGCCAGCAGCTTAGCGTCTAGCGGCACAGATACGCAGTATTTT
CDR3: CASSLASSGTDTQYF

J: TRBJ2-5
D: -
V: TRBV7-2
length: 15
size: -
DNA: TGTGCCAGCAGCTTAGGGGCAGGGAACCAGGAGACCCAGTACTTC
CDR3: CASSLGAGNQETQYF

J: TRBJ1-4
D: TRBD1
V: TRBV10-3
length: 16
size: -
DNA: TGTGCCACCAGGACAGGGGGCGCGGGAACTAATGAAAAACTGTTTTTT
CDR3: CATRTGGAGTNEKLFF

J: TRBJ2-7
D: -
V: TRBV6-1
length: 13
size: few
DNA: TGTGCCAGCAATCCCCTAAGCTCCTACGAGCAGTACTTC
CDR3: CASNPLSSYEQYF

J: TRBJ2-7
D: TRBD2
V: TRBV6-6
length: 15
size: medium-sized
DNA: TGTGCCAGCAGCGTAACTAGCGGACCTCTGGGGGAGCAGTACTTC
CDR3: CASSVTSGPLGEQYF

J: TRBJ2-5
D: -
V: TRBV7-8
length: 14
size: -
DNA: TGTGCCAGCAGCTTTATAGATCCCGGGGAGACCCAGTACTTC
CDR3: CASSFIDPGETQYF

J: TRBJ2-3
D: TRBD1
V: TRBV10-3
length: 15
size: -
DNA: TGTGCCATCAGTGGGACAGGGGAACGCACATATACGCAGTATTTT
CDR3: CAISGTGERTYTQYF

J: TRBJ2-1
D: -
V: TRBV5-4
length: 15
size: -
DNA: TGTGCCAGCAGGATGGGGCTACCATCCTACAATGAGCAGTTCTTC
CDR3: CASRMGLPSYNEQFF

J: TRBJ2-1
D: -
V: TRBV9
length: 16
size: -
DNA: TGTGCCAGCAGCGTAGCTACGGGGCTTGGAGGGAATGAGCAGTTCTTC
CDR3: CASSVATGLGGNEQFF

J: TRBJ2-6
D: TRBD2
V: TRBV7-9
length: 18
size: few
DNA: TGTGCCAGCAGCCCTAGCGGGCGGTCTGTCTCTGGGGCCAACGTCCTGACTTTC
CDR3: CASSPSGRSVSGANVLTF

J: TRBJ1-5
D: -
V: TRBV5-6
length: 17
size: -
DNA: TGTGCCAGCAGCTTGCAGGGGTCCCACCTGAGCAATCAGCCCCAGCATTTT
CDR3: CASSLQGSHLSNQPQHF

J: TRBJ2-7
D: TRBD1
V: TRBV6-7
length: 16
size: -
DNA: TGTGCCAGCAGTTACAAGGACAGGGAGGTTACCTACGAGCAGTACTTC
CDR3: CASSYKDREVTYEQYF

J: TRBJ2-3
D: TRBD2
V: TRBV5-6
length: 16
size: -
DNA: TGTGCCAGCAGTTTTGCTAGCGGGGGGGCCATAGAGACGCAGTATTTT
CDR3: CASSFASGGAIETQYF

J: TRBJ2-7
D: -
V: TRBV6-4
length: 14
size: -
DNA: TGTGCCAGCAGTGACTCGACGCGCGGGTTCGAGCAGTACTTC
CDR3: CASSDSTRGFEQYF

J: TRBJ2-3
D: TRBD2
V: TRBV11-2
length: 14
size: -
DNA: TGTGCCAGCAGCTTCGATGGGACTAGCGATACGCAGTATTTT
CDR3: CASSFDGTSDTQYF

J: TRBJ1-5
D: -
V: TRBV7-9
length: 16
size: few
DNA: TGTGCCAGCAGCTTAGCTGGGGGGACCTCCAATCAGCCCCAGCATTTT
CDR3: CASSLAGGTSNQPQHF

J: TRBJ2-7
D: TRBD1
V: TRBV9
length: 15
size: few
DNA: TGTGCCAGTAGTATCAAACAGGGGACGGCATACGAGCAGTACTTC
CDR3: CASSIKQGTAYEQYF

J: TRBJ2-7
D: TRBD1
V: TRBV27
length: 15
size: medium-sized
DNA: TGTGCCAGCAGTCCGAACAGGGGGTGGAAATACGAGCAGTACTTC
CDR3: CASSPNRGWKYEQYF

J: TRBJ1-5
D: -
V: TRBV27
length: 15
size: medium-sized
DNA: TGTGCCAGCAATCCGACAGTGGATAGCAATCAGCCCCAGCATTTT
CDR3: CASNPTVDSNQPQHF

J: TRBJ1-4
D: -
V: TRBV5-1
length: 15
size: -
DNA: TGCGCCAGCAGCGGACGGGGGGTGTCTAATGAAAAACTGTTTTTT
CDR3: CASSGRGVSNEKLFF

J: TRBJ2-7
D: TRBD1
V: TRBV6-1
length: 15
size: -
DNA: TGTGCCAGCAGTGCGGCCGGGACAGGGGGCTACGAGCAGTACTTC
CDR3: CASSAAGTGGYEQYF

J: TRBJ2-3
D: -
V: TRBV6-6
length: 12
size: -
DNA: TGTGCCAGCAGCCCCGGAGTAGATACGCAGTATTTT
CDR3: CASSPGVDTQYF

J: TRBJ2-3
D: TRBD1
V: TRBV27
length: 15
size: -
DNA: TGTGCCAGCAGTTTAGTACAGGGGGAGGCAGATACGCAGTATTTT
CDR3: CASSLVQGEADTQYF

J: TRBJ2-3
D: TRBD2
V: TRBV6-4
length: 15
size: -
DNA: TGTGCCAGCAGTGACGAGCTAGCGGGGCCAGATACGCAGTATTTT
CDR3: CASSDELAGPDTQYF

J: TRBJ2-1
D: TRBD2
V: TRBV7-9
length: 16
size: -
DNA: TGTGCCAGCAGTATACCGGGACTAGCGGGGGAACATGAGCAGTTCTTC
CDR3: CASSIPGLAGEHEQFF

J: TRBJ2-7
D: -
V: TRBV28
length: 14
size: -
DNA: TGTGCCAGCAGTCCAACAGGGCTGGACTACGAGCAGTACTTC
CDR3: CASSPTGLDYEQYF

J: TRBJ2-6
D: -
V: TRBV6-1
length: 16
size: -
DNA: TGTGCCAGCAGTGTATCCACAGGGTCCGGGGCCAACGTCCTGACTTTC
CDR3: CASSVSTGSGANVLTF

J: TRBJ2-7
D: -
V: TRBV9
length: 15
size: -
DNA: TGTGCCAGTTTTATCAAACAGAAGACGGCATACGAGCAGTACTTC
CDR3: CASFIKQKTAYEQYF

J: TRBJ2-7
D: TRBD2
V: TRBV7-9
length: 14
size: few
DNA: TGTGCCAGCAGCCGGGGAGTAGCGGGGGACGAGCAGTACTTC
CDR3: CASSRGVAGDEQYF

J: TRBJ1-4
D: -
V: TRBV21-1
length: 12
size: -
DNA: TGTGCCAGGACAGGGATTCTTGAAAAACTGTTTTTT
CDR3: CARTGILEKLFF

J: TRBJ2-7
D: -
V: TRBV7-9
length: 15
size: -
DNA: TGTGCCAGCAGCTTAGAACAGGGACCCCCCTACGAGCAGTACTTC
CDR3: CASSLEQGPPYEQYF

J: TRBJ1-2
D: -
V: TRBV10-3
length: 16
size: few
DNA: TGTGCCATCAGTGAGTCGATCTCTCCCGAGTACTATGGCTACACCTTC
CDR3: CAISESISPEYYGYTF

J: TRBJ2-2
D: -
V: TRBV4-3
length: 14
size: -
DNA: TGCGCCAGCAGCCACCGAGGAAACACCGGGGAGCTGTTTTTT
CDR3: CASSHRGNTGELFF

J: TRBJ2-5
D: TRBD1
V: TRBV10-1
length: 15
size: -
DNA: TGCGCCAGCAGTGGATCAGGGGGCCTCCAAGAGACCCAGTACTTC
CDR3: CASSGSGGLQETQYF